Shown below are 7 T cell receptor beta chains from a single sample sequenced in a study of T cell repertoires in cytomegalovirus infection. The antigens for these receptors are not known. TCRdb independently ran MiXCR on the reads; one entry per CDR3 protein. This sample has 150,000 to 200,000 distinct CDR3 sequences, with 20% to 25% found just once. Sample: CD8+ T cells from cultured PBMCs, taken from culture after CMV antigen stimulation. Receptors were obtained from a human donor in good health (CMV status not recorded). Some clones in this sample may be carry-over from other donors' samples.

The sample holds a few counts of this clonotype. V usage is TRBV6-2 or TRBV6-3 and J usage is TRBJ1-1; the D gene is possibly TRBD1 (5 bases). The CDR3 is made up of 14 amino acids. Germline assignment: CDR1 MNHEY and CDR2 SVGEGT. The germline V and J ends were trimmed by 6 bases and 1 base, with 12 bases remaining between them. For the CDR3, the DNA is TGTGCCAGCAGCCCGGGACCGAGGAACACTGAAGCTTTCTTT. It yields the protein CASSPGPRNTEAFF.

This clonotype was detected only a few times. This chain joins TRBV7-2 and TRBJ1-6; no clear D gene. The CDR3 is 12 residues long. Germline assignment: CDR1 SGHTA and CDR2 FQGNSA. Trimming removed 5 bases at V and 7 bases at J, with 6 bases between. Written as DNA, the CDR3 is TGTGCCAGCAGCAAACAAAATTCACCCCTCCACTTT. Its protein is CASSKQNSPLHF.

J is TRBJ1-5 and V is TRBV6-2 or TRBV6-3, with D uncertain. With 7 bases removed from V and 6 bases from J, the gap between germline ends came to 19 bases. This CDR3 comprises 15 residues. Germline-derived CDR1 and CDR2 are MNHEY and SVGEGT. In DNA form, the CDR3 reads TGTGCCAGCATCCTCTCGGCCGGCGGCGGTCAGCCCCAGCATTTT. It is translated as CASILSAGGGQPQHF.

This clonotype was detected a few times. V gene TRBV7-9 combines with J gene TRBJ2-7; maybe TRBD1 (6 bases). The CDR3 extends over 15 amino acids. Trimming stripped 5 bases from V and 12 bases from J, with 26 bases between. Looked up from germline, CDR1 is SEHNR and CDR2 is FQNEAQ (reference sequence). The CDR3 DNA reads as TGTGCCAGCAGCCCCGAAGGGGCAGGGGCCGCGAGAAGGTACTTC. As protein: CASSPEGAGAARRYF.

There are a few counts of this clonotype. In nucleotides, the CDR3 is TGTGCCAGCAGCTCCCGGACTAGCGGGGGTATAGATACGCAGTATTTT. It translates to CASSSRTSGGIDTQYF. The gene calls are TRBV7-8 and TRBJ2-3; TRBD2 agrees at 13 bases. Germline CDR1 and CDR2: SGHVS and FQNEAQ. The CDR3 contains 16 residues. J lost 5 bases, V lost 4 bases, and 6 bases had no gene match.

CDR3 in amino acids: CSATTGRRFTDTQYF. The CDR3 DNA reads TGCAGTGCCACCACTGGGCGCAGGTTCACAGATACGCAGTATTTT. V and J are TRBV20-1 and TRBJ2-3; D gene unclear. There are 15 residues in the CDR3. Germline CDR1 DFQATT, CDR2 SNEGSKA (reference sequence). V lost 6 bases and J 2 bases, leaving 18 bases between the germline ends.

The V call is TRBV12-3 or TRBV12-4, the J call TRBJ2-2; D perhaps matches TRBD2 (6 bases). The CDR3 length is 15 residues. V lost 6 bases and J lost 1, with 12 bases in between. The CDR3: CASSPLRGNTGELFF. The CDR3 DNA sequence: TGTGCCAGCAGCCCCTTGCGGGGGAACACCGGGGAGCTGTTTTTT.